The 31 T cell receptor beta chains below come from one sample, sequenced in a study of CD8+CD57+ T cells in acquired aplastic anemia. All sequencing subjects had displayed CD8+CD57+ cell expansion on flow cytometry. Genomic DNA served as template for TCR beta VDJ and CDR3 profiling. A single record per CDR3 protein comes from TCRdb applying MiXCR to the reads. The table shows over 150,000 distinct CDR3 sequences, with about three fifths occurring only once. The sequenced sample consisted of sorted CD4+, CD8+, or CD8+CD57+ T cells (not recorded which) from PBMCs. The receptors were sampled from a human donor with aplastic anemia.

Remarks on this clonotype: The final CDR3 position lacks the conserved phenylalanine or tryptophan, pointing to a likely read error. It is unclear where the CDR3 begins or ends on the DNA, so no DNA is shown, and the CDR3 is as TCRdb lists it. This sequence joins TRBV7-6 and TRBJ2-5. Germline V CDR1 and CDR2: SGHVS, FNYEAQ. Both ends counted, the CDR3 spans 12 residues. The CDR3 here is CASSLAAGTQYS.

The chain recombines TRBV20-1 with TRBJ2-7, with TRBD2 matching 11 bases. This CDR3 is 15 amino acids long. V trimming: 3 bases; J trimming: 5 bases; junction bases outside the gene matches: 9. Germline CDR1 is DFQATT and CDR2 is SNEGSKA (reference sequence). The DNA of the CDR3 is TGCAGTGCTAGTCCTTTTAGCGGGGGGGCTGACGAGCAGTACTTC. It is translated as CSASPFSGGADEQYF.

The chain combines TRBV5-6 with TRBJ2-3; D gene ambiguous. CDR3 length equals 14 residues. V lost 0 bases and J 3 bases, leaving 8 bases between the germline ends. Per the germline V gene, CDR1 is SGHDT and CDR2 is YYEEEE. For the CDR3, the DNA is TGTGCCAGCAGCTTGGCCGGCGCGACAGATACGCAGTATTTT. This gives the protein CASSLAGATDTQYF.

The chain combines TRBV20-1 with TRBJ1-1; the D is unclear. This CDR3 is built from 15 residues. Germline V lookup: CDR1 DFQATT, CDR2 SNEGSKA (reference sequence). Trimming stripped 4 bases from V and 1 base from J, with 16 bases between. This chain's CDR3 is CSATKSGTQNTEAFF. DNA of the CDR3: TGCAGTGCTACCAAGTCGGGAACACAGAACACTGAAGCTTTCTTT.

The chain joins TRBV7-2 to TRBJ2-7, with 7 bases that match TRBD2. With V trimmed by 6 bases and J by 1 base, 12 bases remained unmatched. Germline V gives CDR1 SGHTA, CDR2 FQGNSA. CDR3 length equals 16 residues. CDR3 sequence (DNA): TGTGCCAGCAGACCAATCCGGGGGGAGTATTCCTACGAGCAGTACTTC. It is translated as CASRPIRGEYSYEQYF.

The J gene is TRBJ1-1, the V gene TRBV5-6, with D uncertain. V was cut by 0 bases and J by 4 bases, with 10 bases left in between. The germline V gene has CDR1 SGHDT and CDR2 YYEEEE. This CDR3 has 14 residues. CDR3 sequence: CASSLAVVGTEAFF. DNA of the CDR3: TGTGCCAGCAGCTTGGCGGTGGTGGGCACTGAAGCTTTCTTT.

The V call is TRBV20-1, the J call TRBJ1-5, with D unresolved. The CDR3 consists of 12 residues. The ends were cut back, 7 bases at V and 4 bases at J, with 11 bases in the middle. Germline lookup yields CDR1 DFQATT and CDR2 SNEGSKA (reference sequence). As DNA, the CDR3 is TGCAGTGTCAGGAGAGCGAATCAGCCCCAGCATTTT. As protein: CSVRRANQPQHF.

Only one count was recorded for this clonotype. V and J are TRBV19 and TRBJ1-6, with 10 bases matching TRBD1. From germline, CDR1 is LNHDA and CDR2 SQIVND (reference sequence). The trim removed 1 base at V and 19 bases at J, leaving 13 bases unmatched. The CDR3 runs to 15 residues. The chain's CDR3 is CASSIGDRGNSPPHF. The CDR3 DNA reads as TGTGCCAGTAGTATAGGGGACAGGGGCAATTCACCCCCTCACTTT.

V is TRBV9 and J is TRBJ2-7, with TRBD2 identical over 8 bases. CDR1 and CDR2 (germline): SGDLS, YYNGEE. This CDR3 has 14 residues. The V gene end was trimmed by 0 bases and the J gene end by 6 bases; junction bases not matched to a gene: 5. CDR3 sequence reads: CASSVVSGVGEQYF. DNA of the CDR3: TGTGCCAGCAGCGTAGTTAGCGGGGTTGGCGAGCAGTACTTC.

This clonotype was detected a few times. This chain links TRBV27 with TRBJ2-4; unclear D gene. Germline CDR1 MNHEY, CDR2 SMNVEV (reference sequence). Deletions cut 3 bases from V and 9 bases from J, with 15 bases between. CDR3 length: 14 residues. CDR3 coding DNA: TGTGCCAGCAGTTTCTCCGGATGGGATGTCATTCAGTACTTC. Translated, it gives CASSFSGWDVIQYF.

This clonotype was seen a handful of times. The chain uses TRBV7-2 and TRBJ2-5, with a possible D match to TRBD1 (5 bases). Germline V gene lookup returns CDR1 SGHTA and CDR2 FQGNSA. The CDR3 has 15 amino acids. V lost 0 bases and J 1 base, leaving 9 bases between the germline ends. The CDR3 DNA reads TGTGCCAGCAGCTTAGCAGCAGGGATCCAAGAGACCCAGTACTTC. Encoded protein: CASSLAAGIQETQYF.

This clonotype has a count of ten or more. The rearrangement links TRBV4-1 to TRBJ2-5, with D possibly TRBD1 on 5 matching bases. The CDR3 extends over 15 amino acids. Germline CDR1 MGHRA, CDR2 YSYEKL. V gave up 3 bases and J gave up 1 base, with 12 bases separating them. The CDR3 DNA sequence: TGCGCCAGCAGCCACACGACAGAGAGCCAAGAGACCCAGTACTTC. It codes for CASSHTTESQETQYF.

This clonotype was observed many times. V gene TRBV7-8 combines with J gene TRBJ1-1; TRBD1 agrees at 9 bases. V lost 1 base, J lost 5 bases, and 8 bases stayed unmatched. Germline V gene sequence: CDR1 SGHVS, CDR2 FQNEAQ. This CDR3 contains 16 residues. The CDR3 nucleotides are TGTGCCAGCAGCTTAGTATACAGGGGGCCGGTGACTGAAGCTTTCTTT. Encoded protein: CASSLVYRGPVTEAFF.

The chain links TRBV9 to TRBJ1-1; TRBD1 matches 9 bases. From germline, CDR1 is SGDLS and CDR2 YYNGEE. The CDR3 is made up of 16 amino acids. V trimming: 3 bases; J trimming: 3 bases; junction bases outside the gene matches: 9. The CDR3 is CASSAFEQGAYTEAFF. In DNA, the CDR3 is TGTGCCAGCAGCGCCTTCGAACAGGGGGCATACACTGAAGCTTTCTTT.

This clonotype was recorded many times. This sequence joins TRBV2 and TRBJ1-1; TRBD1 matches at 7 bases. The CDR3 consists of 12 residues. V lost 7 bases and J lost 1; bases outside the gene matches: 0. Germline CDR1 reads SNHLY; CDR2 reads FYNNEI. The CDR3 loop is CASKGANTEAFF. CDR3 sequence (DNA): TGTGCCAGCAAGGGGGCGAACACTGAAGCTTTCTTT.

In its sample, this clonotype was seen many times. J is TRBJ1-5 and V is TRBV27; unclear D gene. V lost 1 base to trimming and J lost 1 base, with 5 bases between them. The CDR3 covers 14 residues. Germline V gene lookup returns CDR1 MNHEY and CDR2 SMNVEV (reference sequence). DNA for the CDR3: TGTGCCAGCAGTTTATTGGGGAGCAATCAGCCCCAGCATTTT. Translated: CASSLLGSNQPQHF.

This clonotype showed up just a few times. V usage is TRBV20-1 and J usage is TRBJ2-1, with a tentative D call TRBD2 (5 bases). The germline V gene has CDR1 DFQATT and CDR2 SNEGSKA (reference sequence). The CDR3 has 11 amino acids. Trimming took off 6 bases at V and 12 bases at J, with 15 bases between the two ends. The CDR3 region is CSATSGPGQFF. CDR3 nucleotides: TGCAGTGCCACAAGCGGTCCTGGGCAGTTCTTC.

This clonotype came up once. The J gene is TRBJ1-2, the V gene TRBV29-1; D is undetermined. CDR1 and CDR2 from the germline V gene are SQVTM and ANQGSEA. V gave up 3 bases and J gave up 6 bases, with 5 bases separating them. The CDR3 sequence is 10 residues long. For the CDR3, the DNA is TGCAGCGTTGACGGCGATGGCTACACCTTC. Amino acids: CSVDGDGYTF.

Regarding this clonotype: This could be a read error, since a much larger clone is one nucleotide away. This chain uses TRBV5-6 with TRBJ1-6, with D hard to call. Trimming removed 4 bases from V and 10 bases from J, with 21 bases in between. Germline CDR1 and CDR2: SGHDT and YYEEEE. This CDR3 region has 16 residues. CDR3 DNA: TGTGCCAGCAGCCCCCTTGGTTGGGAGGGCAAGTCACCCCTCCACTTT. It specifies CASSPLGWEGKSPLHF.

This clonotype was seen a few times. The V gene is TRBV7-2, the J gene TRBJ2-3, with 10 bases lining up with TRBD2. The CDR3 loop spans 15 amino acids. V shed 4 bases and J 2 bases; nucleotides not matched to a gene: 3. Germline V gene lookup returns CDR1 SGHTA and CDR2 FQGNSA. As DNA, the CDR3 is TGTGCCAGCAGCTACGGACTAGCGGTCACAGATACGCAGTATTTT. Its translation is CASSYGLAVTDTQYF.

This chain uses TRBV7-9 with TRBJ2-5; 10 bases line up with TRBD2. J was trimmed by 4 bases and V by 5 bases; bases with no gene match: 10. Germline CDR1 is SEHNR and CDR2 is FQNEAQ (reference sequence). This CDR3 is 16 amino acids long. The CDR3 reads CASSPKSGGASETQYF. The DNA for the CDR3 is TGTGCCAGCAGCCCGAAAAGCGGGGGGGCCTCAGAGACCCAGTACTTC.

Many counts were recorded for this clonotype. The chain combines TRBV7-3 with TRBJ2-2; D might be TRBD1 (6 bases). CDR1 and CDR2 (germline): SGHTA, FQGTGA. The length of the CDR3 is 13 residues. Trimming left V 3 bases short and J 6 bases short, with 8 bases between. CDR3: CASSFTGSGELFF. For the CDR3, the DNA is TGTGCCAGCAGCTTCACAGGGTCCGGGGAGCTGTTTTTT.

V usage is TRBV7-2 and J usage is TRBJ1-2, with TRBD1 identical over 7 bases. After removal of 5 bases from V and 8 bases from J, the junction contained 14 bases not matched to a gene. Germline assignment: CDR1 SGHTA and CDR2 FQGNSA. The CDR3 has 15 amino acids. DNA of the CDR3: TGTGCCAGCAGCCCAGGACAGCCCAGACAGGGCGGCTACACCTTC. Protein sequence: CASSPGQPRQGGYTF.

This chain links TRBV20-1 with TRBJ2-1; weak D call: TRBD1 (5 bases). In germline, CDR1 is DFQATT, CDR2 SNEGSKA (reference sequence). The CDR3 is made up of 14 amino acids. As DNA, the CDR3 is TGCAGCCCTCTTGGGGCAAACTCCTACAATGAGCAGTTCTTC. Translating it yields CSPLGANSYNEQFF.

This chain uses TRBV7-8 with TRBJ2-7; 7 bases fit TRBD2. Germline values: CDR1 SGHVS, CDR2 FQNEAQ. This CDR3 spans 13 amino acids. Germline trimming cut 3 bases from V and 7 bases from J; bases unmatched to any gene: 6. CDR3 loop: CASSLRGRAEQYF. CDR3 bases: TGTGCCAGCAGCTTGCGGGGGAGGGCTGAGCAGTACTTC.

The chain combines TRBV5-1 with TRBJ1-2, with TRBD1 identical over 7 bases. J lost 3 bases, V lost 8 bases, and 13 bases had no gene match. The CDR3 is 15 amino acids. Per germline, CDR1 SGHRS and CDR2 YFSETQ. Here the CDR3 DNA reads TGCGCCAGTAGCCAACGGACAGGATCGTACTATGGCTACACCTTC. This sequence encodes CASSQRTGSYYGYTF.

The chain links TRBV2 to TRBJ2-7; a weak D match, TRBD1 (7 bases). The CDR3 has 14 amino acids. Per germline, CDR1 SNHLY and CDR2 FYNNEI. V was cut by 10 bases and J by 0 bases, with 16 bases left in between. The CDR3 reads CATQGDSSSYEQYF. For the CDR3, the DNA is TGTGCCACCCAGGGGGACTCGAGCTCCTACGAGCAGTACTTC.

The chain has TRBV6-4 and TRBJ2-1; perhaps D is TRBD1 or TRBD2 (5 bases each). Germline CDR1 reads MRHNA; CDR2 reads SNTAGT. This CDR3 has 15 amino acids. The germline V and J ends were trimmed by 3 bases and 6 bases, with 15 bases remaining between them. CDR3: CASSEAVEGSNEQFF. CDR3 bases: TGTGCCAGCAGTGAGGCCGTAGAGGGGAGCAATGAGCAGTTCTTC.

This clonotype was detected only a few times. CDR3 amino acids: CASSLKPTGGDYGYTF. The CDR3 DNA sequence: TGTGCCAGCAGCCTCAAACCTACAGGGGGCGATTATGGCTACACCTTC. The rearrangement joins TRBV14 to TRBJ1-2; 9 positions match TRBD1. The trim removed 4 bases at V and 5 bases at J, leaving 11 bases unmatched. Looked up from germline, CDR1 is SGHDN and CDR2 is FVKESK. CDR3 size: 16 residues. Variable domain in full (rest from reference TRBV14 and TRBJ1-2): EAGVTQFPSHSVIEKGQTVTLRCDPISGHDNLYWYRRVMGKEIKFLLHFVKESKQDESGMPNNRFLAERTGGTYSTLKVQPAELEDSGVYFCASSLKPTGGDYGYTFGSGTRLTVV.

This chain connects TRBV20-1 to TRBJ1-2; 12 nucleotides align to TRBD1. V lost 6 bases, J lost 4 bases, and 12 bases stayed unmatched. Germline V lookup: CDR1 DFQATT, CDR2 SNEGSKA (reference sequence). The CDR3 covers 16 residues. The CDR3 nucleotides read TGCAGTGCCCTACGGGGACAGGGGGCTCTAGGCTATGGCTACACCTTC. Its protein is CSALRGQGALGYGYTF.

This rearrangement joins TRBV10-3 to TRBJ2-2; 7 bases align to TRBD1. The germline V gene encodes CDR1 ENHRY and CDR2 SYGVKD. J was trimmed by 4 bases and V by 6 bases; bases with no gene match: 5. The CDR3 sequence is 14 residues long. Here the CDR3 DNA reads TGTGCCATCAGACAGGGGAGCGGCACCGGGGAGCTGTTTTTT. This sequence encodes CAIRQGSGTGELFF.